This TCR beta chain was observed in a study of shared clonotypes between healthy human individuals. The CDR3 contains 14 residues. Germline assignment: CDR1 GTSNPN and CDR2 SVGIG (reference sequence). Trimming took off 6 bases at V and 5 bases at J, with 18 bases between the two ends. TCRdb keeps only in-frame clones here, not all; method: immunoSEQ multiplex PCR. This sample has about 980,000 clones, with around 80% found just once. Input material: memory CD4+ T cells sorted from blood. This sample's subset: CD45RA-negative fraction. The receptor's source is a man aged 18 to 29 in good health. The V call is TRBV30, the J call TRBJ2-3, with D perhaps matching TRBD1 or TRBD2 (6 bases each). In nucleotides, the CDR3 is TGTGCCTGCTCACCGACGGGGGCAGGAGATACGCAGTATTTT. Translation: CACSPTGAGDTQYF.